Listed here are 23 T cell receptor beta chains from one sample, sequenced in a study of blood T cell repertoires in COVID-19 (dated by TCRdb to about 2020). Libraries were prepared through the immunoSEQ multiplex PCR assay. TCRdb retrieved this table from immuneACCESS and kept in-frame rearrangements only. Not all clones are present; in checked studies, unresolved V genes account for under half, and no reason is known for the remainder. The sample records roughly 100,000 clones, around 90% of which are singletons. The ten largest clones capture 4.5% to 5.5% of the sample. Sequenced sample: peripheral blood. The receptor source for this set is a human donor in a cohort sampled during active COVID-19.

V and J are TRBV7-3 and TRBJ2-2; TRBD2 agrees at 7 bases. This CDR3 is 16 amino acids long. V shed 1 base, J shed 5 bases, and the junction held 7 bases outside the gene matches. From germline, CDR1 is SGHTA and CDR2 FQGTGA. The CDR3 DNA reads TGTGCCAGCAGCTTAATCGGCGGGAGTAGGACCGGGGAGCTGTTTTTT. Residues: CASSLIGGSRTGELFF.

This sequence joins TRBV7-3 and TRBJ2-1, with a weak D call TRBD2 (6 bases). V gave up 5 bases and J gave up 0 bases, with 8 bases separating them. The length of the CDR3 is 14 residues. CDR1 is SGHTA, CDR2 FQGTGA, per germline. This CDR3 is CASSLANSYNEQFF. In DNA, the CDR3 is TGTGCCAGCAGCCTAGCGAACTCCTACAATGAGCAGTTCTTC.

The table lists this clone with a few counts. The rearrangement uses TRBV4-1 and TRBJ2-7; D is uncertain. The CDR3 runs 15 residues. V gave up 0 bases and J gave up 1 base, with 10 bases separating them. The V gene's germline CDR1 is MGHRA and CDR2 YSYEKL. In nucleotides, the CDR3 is TGCGCCAGCAGCCAAGATCGTGGCAGATCCTACGAGCAGTACTTC. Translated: CASSQDRGRSYEQYF.

CDR3 amino acids: CASSYHSGQRHQPQHF. CDR3 in DNA: TGTGCCAGCAGTTACCACTCGGGACAGAGGCATCAGCCCCAGCATTTT. V gene TRBV28 combines with J gene TRBJ1-5; 7 bases align to TRBD1. The V gene end was trimmed by 4 bases and the J gene end by 5 bases; junction bases not matched to a gene: 11. The germline CDR1 and CDR2 sequences are MDHEN and SYDVKM. The CDR3 loop spans 16 amino acids.

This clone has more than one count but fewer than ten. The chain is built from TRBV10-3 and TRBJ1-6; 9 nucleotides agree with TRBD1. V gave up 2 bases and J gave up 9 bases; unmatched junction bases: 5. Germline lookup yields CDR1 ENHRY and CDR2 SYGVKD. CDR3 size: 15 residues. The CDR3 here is CAISETRTGVSPLHF. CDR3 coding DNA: TGTGCCATCAGTGAGACCCGGACAGGGGTTTCACCCCTCCACTTT.

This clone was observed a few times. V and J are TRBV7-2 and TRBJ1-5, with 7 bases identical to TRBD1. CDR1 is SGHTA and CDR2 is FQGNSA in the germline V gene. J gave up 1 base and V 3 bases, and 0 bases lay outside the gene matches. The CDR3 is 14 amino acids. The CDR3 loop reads CASSLDRSNQPQHF. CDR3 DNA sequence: TGTGCCAGCAGCTTGGACAGGAGCAATCAGCCCCAGCATTTT.

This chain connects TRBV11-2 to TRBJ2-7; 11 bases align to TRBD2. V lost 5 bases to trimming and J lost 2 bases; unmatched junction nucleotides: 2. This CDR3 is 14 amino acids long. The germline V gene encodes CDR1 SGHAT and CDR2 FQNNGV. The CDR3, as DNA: TGTGCCAGCAGCAGGACTAGCGGGCCCTACGAGCAGTACTTC. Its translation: CASSRTSGPYEQYF. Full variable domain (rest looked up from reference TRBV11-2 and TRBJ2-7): EAGVAQSPRYKIIEKRQSVAFWCNPISGHATLYWYQQILGQGPKLLIQFQNNGVVDDSQLPKDRFSAERLKGVDSTLKIQPAKLEDSAVYLCASSRTSGPYEQYFGPGTRLTVT.

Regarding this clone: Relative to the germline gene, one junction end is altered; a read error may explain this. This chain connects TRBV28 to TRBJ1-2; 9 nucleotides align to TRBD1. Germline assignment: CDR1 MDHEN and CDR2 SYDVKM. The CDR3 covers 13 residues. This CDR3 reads CATQPGQGIAGTF. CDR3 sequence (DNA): TGCGCCACACAGCCGGGACAGGGAATCGCTGGGACCTTC.

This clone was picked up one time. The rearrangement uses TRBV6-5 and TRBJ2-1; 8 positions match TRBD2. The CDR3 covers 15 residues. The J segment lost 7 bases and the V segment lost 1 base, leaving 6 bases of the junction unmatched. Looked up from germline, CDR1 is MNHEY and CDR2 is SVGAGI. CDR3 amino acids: CASSYFSGSKNEQFF. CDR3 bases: TGTGCCAGCAGTTACTTCAGCGGGAGTAAGAATGAGCAGTTCTTC.

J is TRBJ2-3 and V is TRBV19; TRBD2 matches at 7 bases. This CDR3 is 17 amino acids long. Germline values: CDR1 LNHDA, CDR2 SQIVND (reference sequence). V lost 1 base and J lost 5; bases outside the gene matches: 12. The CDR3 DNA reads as TGTGCCAGTAGTATAGGTCTTCGACGGGAGGCTCTAGATACGCAGTATTTT. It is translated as CASSIGLRREALDTQYF. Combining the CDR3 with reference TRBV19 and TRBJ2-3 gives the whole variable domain DGGITQSPKYLFRKEGQNVTLSCEQNLNHDAMYWYRQDPGQGLRLIYYSQIVNDFQKGDIAEGYSVSREKKESFPLTVTSAQKNPTAFYLCASSIGLRREALDTQYFGPGTRLTVL.

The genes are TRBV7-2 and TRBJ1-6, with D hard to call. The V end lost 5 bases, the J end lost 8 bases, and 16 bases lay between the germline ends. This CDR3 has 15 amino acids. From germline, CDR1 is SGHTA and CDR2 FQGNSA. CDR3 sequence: CASSHGELLDSPLHF. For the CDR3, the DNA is TGTGCCAGCAGCCACGGGGAGCTGCTCGATTCACCCCTCCACTTT.

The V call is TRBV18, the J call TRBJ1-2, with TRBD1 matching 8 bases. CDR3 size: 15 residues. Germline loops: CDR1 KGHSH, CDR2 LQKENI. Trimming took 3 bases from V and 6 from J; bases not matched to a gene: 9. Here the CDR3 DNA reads TGTGCCAGCTCACCCTCCTGGGACAGGAAGAATGGCTACACCTTC. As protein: CASSPSWDRKNGYTF.

CDR3 sequence (DNA): TGTGCCAGCAGCCAAGAATTACAGACCGGGAGGGTGACCCAGTACTTC. It encodes CASSQELQTGRVTQYF. The V gene is TRBV3-1 (or the pseudogene TRBV3-2), the J gene TRBJ2-5; TRBD2 matches 8 bases. Per germline, CDR1 LGHDT and CDR2 YNNKEL (reference sequence). The CDR3 runs 16 residues. V lost 0 bases, J lost 7 bases, and 10 bases stayed unmatched.

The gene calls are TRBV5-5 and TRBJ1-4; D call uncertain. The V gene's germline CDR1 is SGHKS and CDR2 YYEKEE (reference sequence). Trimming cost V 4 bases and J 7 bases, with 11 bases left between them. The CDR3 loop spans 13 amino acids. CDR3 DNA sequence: TGTGCCAGCAGCGTCACAGAGATTGAAAAACTGTTTTTT. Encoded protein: CASSVTEIEKLFF.

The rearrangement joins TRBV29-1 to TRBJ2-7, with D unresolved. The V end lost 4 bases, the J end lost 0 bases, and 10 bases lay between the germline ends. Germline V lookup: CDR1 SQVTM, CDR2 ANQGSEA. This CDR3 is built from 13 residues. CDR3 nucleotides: TGCAGCGTTGTTGGCAGAAGCTCCTACGAGCAGTACTTC. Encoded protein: CSVVGRSSYEQYF.

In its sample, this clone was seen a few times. CDR3 region: CASSPRVLFKDGYTF. The CDR3 coding sequence is TGCGCCAGCAGCCCCAGGGTTCTCTTTAAGGATGGCTACACCTTC. The chain employs TRBV4-1 and TRBJ1-2; D might be TRBD1 (5 bases). The CDR3 has 15 residues. Trimming took 4 bases from V and 6 from J, leaving 18 bases between them. CDR1 is MGHRA, CDR2 YSYEKL, per germline.

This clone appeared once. The CDR3 protein is CASSLVGGENTEAFF. The CDR3 coding sequence is TGTGCCAGCAGCTTAGTCGGGGGAGAGAACACTGAAGCTTTCTTT. The V gene is TRBV7-9, the J gene TRBJ1-1; possible D gene TRBD1, 5 bases. The V end was cut by 1 base, the J end by 1 base, with 10 bases between. The germline CDR1 and CDR2 sequences are SEHNR and FQNEAQ (reference sequence). The CDR3 has 15 residues.

CDR3 loop: CASTTLAVVGSDTQYF. The DNA of the CDR3 is TGTGCCAGCACCACTCTAGCGGTCGTTGGGTCAGATACGCAGTATTTT. The gene calls are TRBV28 and TRBJ2-3; TRBD2 matches 7 bases. Losses at the gene ends were 7 bases for V and 4 bases for J; bases not matched to a gene: 14. Germline V CDR1 and CDR2: MDHEN, SYDVKM. The CDR3 extends over 16 amino acids.

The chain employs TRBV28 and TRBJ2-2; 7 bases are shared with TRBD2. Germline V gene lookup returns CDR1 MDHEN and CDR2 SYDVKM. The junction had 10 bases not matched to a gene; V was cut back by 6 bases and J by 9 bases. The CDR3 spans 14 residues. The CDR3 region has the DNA TGTGCCAGCAGATTTAGCGGGCCCGGGCGGGAGCTGTTTTTT. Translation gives CASRFSGPGRELFF.

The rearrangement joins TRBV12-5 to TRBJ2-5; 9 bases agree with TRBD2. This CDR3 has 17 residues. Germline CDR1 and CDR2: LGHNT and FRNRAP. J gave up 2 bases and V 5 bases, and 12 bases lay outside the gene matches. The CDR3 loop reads CASGTGLVAGVQETQYF. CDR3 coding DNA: TGTGCTAGTGGTACCGGCCTCGTAGCGGGAGTACAAGAGACCCAGTACTTC.

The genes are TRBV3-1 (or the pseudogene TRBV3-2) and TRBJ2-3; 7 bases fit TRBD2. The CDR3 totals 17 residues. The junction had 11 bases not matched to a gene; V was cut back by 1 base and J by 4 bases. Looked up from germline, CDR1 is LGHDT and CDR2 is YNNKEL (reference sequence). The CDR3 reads CASSQVYSGGSADTQYF. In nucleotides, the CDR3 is TGTGCCAGCAGCCAAGTTTATAGTGGCGGGAGTGCAGATACGCAGTATTTT.

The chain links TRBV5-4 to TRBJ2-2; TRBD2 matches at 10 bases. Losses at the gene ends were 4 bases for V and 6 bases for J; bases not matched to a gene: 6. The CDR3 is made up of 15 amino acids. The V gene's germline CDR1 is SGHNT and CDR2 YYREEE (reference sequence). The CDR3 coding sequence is TGTGCCAGCAGCCTTAGCGGGAGGCCTTCCGGGGAGCTGTTTTTT. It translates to CASSLSGRPSGELFF.

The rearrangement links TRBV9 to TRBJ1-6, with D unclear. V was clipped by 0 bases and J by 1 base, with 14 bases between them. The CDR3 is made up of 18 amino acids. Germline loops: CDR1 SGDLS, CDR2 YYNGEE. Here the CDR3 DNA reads TGTGCCAGCAGCGTAGGCCCGACGGGGATATCCTATAATTCACCCCTCCACTTT. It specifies CASSVGPTGISYNSPLHF.